This T cell receptor beta chain was retrieved from a study of cytomegalovirus exposure and HLA in healthy donors. This CDR3 is 13 amino acids long. Germline CDR1 is SGHTA and CDR2 is FQGNSA. Trimming stripped 1 base from V and 3 bases from J, with 5 bases between. Study conclusions and caveats: Through in vitro validation, three CMV-associated chains were shown to be specific for CMV antigens. There were several of the most significant clusters that appeared linked to common viral pathogens in a later analysis.

On this clone: The antigen is not known.

Use of 60 Vbeta and 13 Jbeta primers characterized the PCR. Libraries were prepared by immunoSEQ multiplex PCR; TCRdb keeps only in-frame clonotypes and omits some of them. Its table lists tens of thousands of clones. This clonotype originated in a male donor in good health and CMV-seronegative. The chain recombines TRBV7-2 with TRBJ2-3, with D unclear. The sample comprised PBMCs. The CDR3, as DNA: TGTGCCAGCAGCTTAGGGCCGACAGATACGCAGTATTTT. This gives the protein CASSLGPTDTQYF.